These 12 T cell receptor beta chains share one sample of origin, sequenced in a study of memory CD4+ T cells and cytomegalovirus serostatus. Profiling relied on immunoSEQ multiplex PCR, and the TCRdb table lists in-frame clones only, not all of them. The repertoire holds roughly 84,000 clones, with 65% to 85% as singletons. Single viable CD3+CD4+CD8-CD45RO+ cells were sorted as the memory CD4+ T cells. The sequencing sample was made of memory CD4+ T cells from blood. The receptors originated from an adult in good health and CMV-seronegative.

V and J are TRBV4-1 and TRBJ2-1; unclear D gene. Germline assignment: CDR1 MGHRA and CDR2 YSYEKL. The CDR3 spans 15 residues. The V and J ends lost 0 bases and 2 bases respectively, with 8 bases between them. CDR3 sequence (DNA): TGCGCCAGCAGCCAAGAAAAGGGTCCCTACAATGAGCAGTTCTTC. This codes for CASSQEKGPYNEQFF.

The J gene is TRBJ2-7, the V gene TRBV19; 9 nucleotides match TRBD1. The trim removed 2 bases at V and 3 bases at J, leaving 5 bases unmatched. In germline, CDR1 is LNHDA, CDR2 SQIVND (reference sequence). The CDR3 extends over 15 amino acids. The CDR3 loop reads CASSITGQGHYEQYF. As DNA, the CDR3 is TGTGCCAGTAGTATAACCGGACAGGGGCACTACGAGCAGTACTTC.

V is TRBV19 and J is TRBJ1-4, with D unclear. Germline-derived CDR1 and CDR2 are LNHDA and SQIVND (reference sequence). V was clipped by 4 bases and J by 7 bases, with 16 bases between them. The CDR3 is 15 amino acids. CDR3 loop: CASSKRPRVGEKLFF. In nucleotides, the CDR3 is TGTGCCAGTAGTAAACGCCCAAGGGTCGGTGAAAAACTGTTTTTT.

By proportion, this clone is medium-sized. V and J are TRBV7-3 and TRBJ1-2, with 8 bases fitting TRBD1. The CDR3 extends over 14 amino acids. V trimming: 5 bases; J trimming: 7 bases; junction bases outside the gene matches: 9. Germline V CDR1 and CDR2: SGHTA, FQGTGA. The CDR3 spells CASSPGQGAIGYTF. The CDR3 DNA sequence: TGTGCCAGCAGCCCCGGACAGGGAGCGATTGGCTACACCTTC.

This chain uses TRBV6-5 with TRBJ2-7, with D unclear. CDR3 size: 13 residues. In germline, CDR1 is MNHEY, CDR2 SVGAGI. Trimming took off 0 bases at V and 0 bases at J, with 3 bases between the two ends. The CDR3 DNA reads TGTGCCAGCAGTTACTCGGGCTCCTACGAGCAGTACTTC. The encoded protein is CASSYSGSYEQYF.

V is TRBV7-6 and J is TRBJ1-2; 10 positions match TRBD1. CDR1 is SGHVS, CDR2 FNYEAQ, per germline. The CDR3 runs to 16 residues. V lost 5 bases and J lost 2; bases outside the gene matches: 8. The CDR3 loop reads CASSPQGTGVNYGYTF. DNA for the CDR3: TGTGCCAGCAGCCCCCAGGGGACAGGGGTCAACTATGGCTACACCTTC. Full variable domain (outside the CDR3, taken from reference TRBV7-6 and TRBJ1-2): GAGVSQSPRYKVTKRGQDVALRCDPISGHVSLYWYRQALGQGPEFLTYFNYEAQQDKSGLPNDRFSAERPEGSISTLTIQRTEQRDSAMYRCASSPQGTGVNYGYTFGSGTRLTVV.

The chain is built from TRBV2 and TRBJ1-1, with 7 nucleotides matching TRBD1. V lost 4 bases and J lost 1; bases outside the gene matches: 3. Germline CDR1 is SNHLY and CDR2 is FYNNEI. This CDR3 spans 14 amino acids. The CDR3: CASSGQGGNTEAFF. The CDR3, as DNA: TGTGCCAGCAGTGGACAGGGCGGGAACACTGAAGCTTTCTTT.

This clone is medium-sized (0.01 to 0.1%) by share. This chain links TRBV5-1 with TRBJ1-2, with D possibly TRBD1 on 6 matching bases. Germline CDR1 reads SGHRS; CDR2 reads YFSETQ. CDR3 size: 15 residues. Deletions cut 0 bases from V and 6 bases from J, with 15 bases between. CDR3 nucleotide sequence: TGCGCCAGCAGCTTGGGACCGGGGGCAATCGATGGCTACACCTTC. Translating gives CASSLGPGAIDGYTF.

This clone was seen a handful of times. The chain joins TRBV30 to TRBJ2-7, with a weak D call TRBD2 (6 bases). Germline V gives CDR1 GTSNPN, CDR2 SVGIG (reference sequence). The CDR3 totals 16 residues. Trimming removed 4 bases at V and 1 base at J, with 20 bases between. CDR3 bases: TGTGCCTGGAAGCCGGGGGTGTACCGAGGGTCCTACGAGCAGTACTTC. Its protein product is CAWKPGVYRGSYEQYF.

V is TRBV6-5 and J is TRBJ2-2; D tentatively reads TRBD1 or TRBD2 (5 bases each). The V end lost 5 bases, the J end lost 5 bases, and 15 bases lay between the germline ends. Per germline, CDR1 MNHEY and CDR2 SVGAGI. This CDR3 spans 15 amino acids. The chain's CDR3 is CASSRQTTPTGELFF. DNA for the CDR3: TGTGCCAGCAGTCGACAGACTACCCCAACCGGGGAGCTGTTTTTT.

The chain combines TRBV5-1 with TRBJ1-6; no definite D call. This CDR3 spans 12 amino acids. The V end was cut by 5 bases, the J end by 4 bases, with 4 bases between. The V gene's germline CDR1 is SGHRS and CDR2 YFSETQ. CDR3 loop: CASRTYNSPLHF. CDR3 DNA sequence: TGCGCCAGCAGAACTTATAATTCACCCCTCCACTTT.

V and J are TRBV5-1 and TRBJ1-1; 7 bases fit TRBD1. J was trimmed by 0 bases and V by 3 bases; bases with no gene match: 5. The CDR3 loop spans 15 amino acids. CDR1 and CDR2 from the germline V gene are SGHRS and YFSETQ. CDR3 sequence (DNA): TGCGCCAGCAGCTGGGGGACAGACGTGAACACTGAAGCTTTCTTT. Its translation: CASSWGTDVNTEAFF.